Following are 24 T cell receptor beta chains from one sample sequenced in a study of T cell repertoires in cytomegalovirus infection. TCRdb itself ran the reads through MiXCR, one entry per CDR3 protein. Of 630,000 or so distinct CDR3 sequences listed, 24% are singletons. Input material: CD8+ T cells from PBMCs. These receptors were obtained from a human donor in good health (CMV status not recorded). Some clones in this sample may be carry-over from other donors' samples.

This clonotype was picked up many times. This chain connects TRBV7-6 to TRBJ2-1; TRBD1 aligns across 7 bases. CDR1 SGHVS and CDR2 FNYEAQ come from the germline V gene. The CDR3 extends over 14 amino acids. The V segment lost 3 bases and the J segment 2 bases; nucleotides outside the gene matches: 1. Here the CDR3 reads CASSFGTAYNEQFF. CDR3 nucleotides: TGTGCCAGCAGCTTCGGGACAGCCTACAATGAGCAGTTCTTC.

This clonotype was counted a few times. The CDR3 nucleotides are TGTGCCAGCAGTGTAGGGGCTAGGAATGAGCAGTTCTTC. Encoded protein: CASSVGARNEQFF. The chain uses TRBV6-2 or TRBV6-3 and TRBJ2-1; the D gene is possibly TRBD1 (5 bases). V dropped 5 bases and J dropped 7 bases, with 12 bases sitting between them. This CDR3 is 13 amino acids long. Germline loops: CDR1 MNHEY, CDR2 SVGEGT.

This clonotype was recorded many times. Here the CDR3 reads CASSPGLAGGAQYF. CDR3 nucleotides: TGTGCCAGCAGCCCGGGACTAGCGGGGGGGGCTCAGTACTTC. The gene calls are TRBV7-6 and TRBJ2-5, with 16 bases that match TRBD2. V trimming: 5 bases; J trimming: 11 bases; junction bases outside the gene matches: 5. CDR1 and CDR2 from the germline V gene are SGHVS and FNYEAQ. This CDR3 has 14 residues.

This sequence joins TRBV28 and TRBJ2-5; 9 positions match TRBD2. The CDR3 sequence is 14 residues long. V shed 5 bases and J 2 bases; nucleotides not matched to a gene: 3. Germline CDR1 MDHEN, CDR2 SYDVKM. The CDR3 sequence: CASSIAGDQETQYF. In DNA form, the CDR3 reads TGTGCCAGCAGTATAGCGGGGGATCAAGAGACCCAGTACTTC.

This clonotype has only a few counts. V gene TRBV12-3 or TRBV12-4 combines with J gene TRBJ1-2, with D possibly matching TRBD1 (5 bases). CDR3 length equals 12 residues. This CDR3 reads CAIRGRISGYTF. The DNA for the CDR3 is TGTGCTATCCGGGGCAGGATATCTGGCTACACCTTC.

On this clonotype itself: A single base separates this from a much larger clone, so it may be a read error. The chain links TRBV7-3 to TRBJ1-5, with D perhaps TRBD1 (5 bases). From germline, CDR1 is SGHTA and CDR2 FQGTGA. V lost 5 bases, J lost 5 bases, and 13 bases lay in between. This CDR3 has 14 amino acids. The CDR3 region has the DNA TGTGCCAGCAGCGAACAGGATATATATCAGCCCCAGCATTTT. It codes for CASSEQDIYQPQHF.

This clonotype was seen at least ten times. The J gene is TRBJ2-7, the V gene TRBV19, with D perhaps matching TRBD2 (6 bases). Germline CDR1 and CDR2: LNHDA and SQIVND (reference sequence). The V end lost 5 bases, the J end lost 2 bases, and 10 bases lay between the germline ends. This CDR3 contains 13 residues. CDR3 bases: TGTGCCAGTAGTGCCTCGGGGGCCTACGAGCAGTACTTC. Its protein product is CASSASGAYEQYF.

This clonotype was observed a few times. The chain combines TRBV20-1 with TRBJ1-5; TRBD1 agrees at 9 bases. Germline CDR1 and CDR2: DFQATT and SNEGSKA (reference sequence). V shed 0 bases and J 0 bases; nucleotides not matched to a gene: 9. The CDR3 runs 18 residues. CDR3 sequence reads: CSARDSGQGIYSNQPQHF. The CDR3 region has the DNA TGCAGTGCTAGAGATTCCGGACAGGGGATCTATAGCAATCAGCCCCAGCATTTT.

The chain carries TRBV28 and TRBJ1-5, with TRBD1 matching 7 bases. Germline CDR1 and CDR2: MDHEN and SYDVKM. This CDR3 has 17 residues. V shed 5 bases and J 1 base; nucleotides not matched to a gene: 11. CDR3 amino acids: CASSHPRGGVSNQPQHF. CDR3 DNA: TGTGCCAGCAGTCACCCCAGGGGGGGAGTAAGCAATCAGCCCCAGCATTTT.

This clonotype was picked up many times. This chain connects TRBV7-2 to TRBJ2-1; TRBD1 or TRBD2 may be the D gene (6 bases each). The CDR3 is made up of 12 amino acids. From germline, CDR1 is SGHTA and CDR2 FQGNSA. The V end was cut by 4 bases, the J end by 10 bases, with 11 bases between. The CDR3 DNA reads TGTGCCAGCAGCTCTGGGGGGCCGGAGCAGTTCTTC. This gives the protein CASSSGGPEQFF.

V usage is TRBV7-8 and J usage is TRBJ1-1; no reliable D call. This CDR3 is built from 15 residues. Trimming took off 3 bases at V and 0 bases at J, with 11 bases between the two ends. In germline, CDR1 is SGHVS, CDR2 FQNEAQ. The CDR3 bases are TGTGCCAGCAGCTTGTGGACCGACCTGAACACTGAAGCTTTCTTT. Translation gives CASSLWTDLNTEAFF.

The rearrangement links TRBV7-9 to TRBJ2-5; D is possibly TRBD1 (6 bases). Trimming stripped 10 bases from V and 1 base from J, with 10 bases between. The CDR3 sequence is 12 residues long. Per germline, CDR1 SEHNR and CDR2 FQNEAQ (reference sequence). The CDR3: CAITGTQETQYF. In DNA form, the CDR3 reads TGTGCCATAACAGGGACCCAAGAGACCCAGTACTTC.

This chain links TRBV29-1 with TRBJ2-1, with D uncertain. CDR3 length: 10 residues. Germline V gives CDR1 SQVTM, CDR2 ANQGSEA. Trimming took off 2 bases at V and 8 bases at J, with 4 bases between the two ends. The CDR3 coding sequence is TGCAGCGTTGAAAAATATGAGCAGTTCTTC. It encodes CSVEKYEQFF.

This clonotype was detected a few times. This chain uses TRBV28 with TRBJ2-7; 10 bases are a match to TRBD2. V lost 6 bases, J lost 3 bases, and 20 bases stayed unmatched. Germline loops: CDR1 MDHEN, CDR2 SYDVKM. This CDR3 spans 19 amino acids. The CDR3 DNA is TGTGCCAGCAGCCGCTATGTCCTAGCGGGGGCGCCTCAAAACTACGAGCAGTACGTC. Translation: CASSRYVLAGAPQNYEQYV.

This clonotype was found many times. The J gene is TRBJ1-6, the V gene TRBV7-6; tentatively, D is TRBD1 (6 bases). CDR3 length: 16 amino acids. The germline V and J ends were trimmed by 5 bases and 6 bases, with 17 bases remaining between them. Germline assignment: CDR1 SGHVS and CDR2 FNYEAQ. The CDR3 DNA follows: TGTGCCAGCAGCCCCTCTGTGGGGGGCGGTAATTCACCCCTCCACTTT. It encodes CASSPSVGGGNSPLHF.

There are many counts of this clonotype. The chain uses TRBV7-9 and TRBJ2-2, with D maybe TRBD1 (6 bases). The germline V and J ends were trimmed by 3 bases and 2 bases, with 13 bases remaining between them. The CDR3 has 16 residues. Per the germline V gene, CDR1 is SEHNR and CDR2 is FQNEAQ (reference sequence). This CDR3 is CASSFPTGTNTGELFF. The CDR3 DNA reads as TGTGCCAGCAGCTTCCCGACAGGAACTAACACCGGGGAGCTGTTTTTT.

The chain has TRBV12-5 and TRBJ2-3; D perhaps matches TRBD2 (6 bases). The CDR3 is made up of 13 amino acids. The germline V and J ends were trimmed by 0 bases and 9 bases, with 10 bases remaining between them. The germline CDR1 and CDR2 sequences are LGHNT and FRNRAP. The CDR3 coding sequence is TGTGCTAGTGGTTTGGTGCGGGATTTGACGCAGTATTTT. Its translation: CASGLVRDLTQYF.

Concerning this clonotype: One end of the junction does not line up with germline, which may come from a read error. The chain joins TRBV12-3 or TRBV12-4 to TRBJ2-3; 7 bases align to TRBD1. The CDR3 extends over 16 amino acids. The CDR3 protein is CVSTPPDRLRTDTQYF. The CDR3 DNA is TGTGTCAGCACCCCGCCGGACAGGTTGCGAACAGATACGCAGTATTTT.

This clonotype showed up just a few times. This chain uses TRBV7-6 with TRBJ1-1; 11 bases match TRBD1. The CDR3 extends over 16 amino acids. Germline values: CDR1 SGHVS, CDR2 FNYEAQ. J gave up 4 bases and V 1 base, and 5 bases lay outside the gene matches. CDR3 in DNA: TGTGCCAGCAGCTTAGGGACAGGGGGCTCTGGCACTGAAGCTTTCTTT. Amino acid sequence: CASSLGTGGSGTEAFF. Drawing the rest from reference TRBV7-6 and TRBJ1-1, the complete variable domain is GAGVSQSPRYKVTKRGQDVALRCDPISGHVSLYWYRQALGQGPEFLTYFNYEAQQDKSGLPNDRFSAERPEGSISTLTIQRTEQRDSAMYRCASSLGTGGSGTEAFFGQGTRLTVV.

There are a few counts of this clonotype. This chain links TRBV2 with TRBJ1-1; possible D gene TRBD1, 5 bases. Looked up from germline, CDR1 is SNHLY and CDR2 is FYNNEI. The CDR3 covers 12 residues. Trimming pared 8 bases from V and 4 bases from J, leaving 11 bases between. The CDR3 DNA reads TGTGCCAGCCCCGCCAGGGTCACTGAAGCTTTCTTT. Translating gives CASPARVTEAFF.

The rearrangement links TRBV20-1 to TRBJ1-2; D unclear. This CDR3 comprises 15 residues. Looked up from germline, CDR1 is DFQATT and CDR2 is SNEGSKA (reference sequence). Deletions cut 0 bases from V and 4 bases from J, with 15 bases between. CDR3 sequence (DNA): TGCAGTGCTAGAGATCTTGGGCAGATGGTCTATGGCTACACCTTC. It translates to CSARDLGQMVYGYTF.

This clonotype was counted between two and nine times. The chain is built from TRBV12-3 or TRBV12-4 and TRBJ2-7, with TRBD1 matching over 8 bases. The CDR3 has 13 residues. Trimming at V came to 4 bases and at J to 6 bases, leaving 5 bases not matched to a gene. The CDR3 DNA follows: TGTGCCAGCAGTTCCCCGACAGGGGTCGAGCAGTACTTC. The encoded protein is CASSSPTGVEQYF.

This clonotype has more than one count but fewer than ten. The gene calls are TRBV7-9 and TRBJ2-3; tentative D call: TRBD1 (6 bases). Germline assignment: CDR1 SEHNR and CDR2 FQNEAQ (reference sequence). The V end was cut by 4 bases, the J end by 2 bases, with 16 bases between. CDR3 size: 16 residues. The CDR3 DNA reads as TGTGCCAGCAGCTCCATTTTGGGACAATACACAGATACGCAGTATTTT. This codes for CASSSILGQYTDTQYF.

In its sample, this clonotype was seen many times. V is TRBV12-3 or TRBV12-4 and J is TRBJ2-3; D not resolved. V was trimmed by 5 bases and J by 2 bases, leaving 17 bases between them. The CDR3 is 16 residues long. DNA of the CDR3: TGTGCCAGCAGTCTAGTTCCGTGGATTTCCACAGATACGCAGTATTTT. Residues: CASSLVPWISTDTQYF.